The clone carrying this TCR beta chain showed up just a few times. Its specificity is not known. The CDR3 loop spans 15 amino acids. J gave up 13 bases and V 2 bases, and 13 bases lay outside the gene matches. Germline CDR1 LGHNA, CDR2 YSLEER. These data come from a study of cytomegalovirus exposure and HLA in healthy donors. The study's findings and limits: In a later analysis, several top co-occurrence clusters appeared linked to parvovirus B19, influenza, CMV and Epstein-Barr virus. CMV serostatus was the sole immune exposure information available. Highly shared sequence variants in one cluster were likely a sequencing artifact. For most TCR beta V segments, an earlier analysis put the productive rate at about 87% or about 30% of the time.

A multiplex PCR was run with 60 Vbeta primers and 13 Jbeta primers. The protocol was immunoSEQ multiplex PCR, while the TCRdb copy is restricted to in-frame clones and leaves out a portion. This sample has roughly 62,000 clones, with about four fifths found just once. The gene calls are TRBV4-3 and TRBJ2-2; 7 bases fit TRBD1. This TCR was recovered from a woman in her 30s in good health and CMV-seronegative. The material sequenced was PBMCs. Written as DNA, the CDR3 is TGCGCCAGCAGCCAACAGGACAGGTTTCGCGTACGGCTGTTTTTT. Its translation: CASSQQDRFRVRLFF.